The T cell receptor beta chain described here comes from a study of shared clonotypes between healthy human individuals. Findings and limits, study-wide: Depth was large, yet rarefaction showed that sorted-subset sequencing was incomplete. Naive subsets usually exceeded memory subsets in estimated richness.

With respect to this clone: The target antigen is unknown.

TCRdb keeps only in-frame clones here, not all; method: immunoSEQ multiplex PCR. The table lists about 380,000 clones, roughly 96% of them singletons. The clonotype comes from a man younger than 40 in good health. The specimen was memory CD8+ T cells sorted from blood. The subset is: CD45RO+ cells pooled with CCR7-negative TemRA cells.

The CDR3 bases are TGTGCCAGCAGCCCACGATCGGGGACACTCTATGGCTACACCTTC. Its protein product is CASSPRSGTLYGYTF. The rearrangement joins TRBV9 to TRBJ1-2, with D possibly being TRBD1 (6 bases). CDR1 SGDLS and CDR2 YYNGEE come from the germline V gene. The CDR3 has 15 amino acids. Trimming took 4 bases from V and 4 from J, leaving 17 bases between them.